This entry features one TCR beta chain sequence. The sample originates from a study of cytomegalovirus exposure and HLA in healthy donors. Study context: HLA-typed donors were the source of approximately 88 million unique TCRs held in an early data release.

The primer mix had 60 Vbeta and 13 Jbeta primers. Method: immunoSEQ multiplex PCR; TCRdb's copy keeps in-frame clones and lacks some. The sample contains 100,000 to 150,000 clones, 70% to 85% of which appear only once. The sequencing sample was made of PBMCs. The sequence derives from a boy between 5 and 17 years old in good health and CMV-seronegative.

CDR3 sequence reads: CASSEPGEGTEAFF. The DNA of the CDR3 is TGTGCCAGCAGTGAACCAGGGGAGGGCACTGAAGCTTTCTTT. V is TRBV2 and J is TRBJ1-1, with D tentatively TRBD1 (6 bases). The CDR3 is 14 amino acids. Trimming stripped 2 bases from V and 4 bases from J, with 11 bases between. From germline, CDR1 is SNHLY and CDR2 FYNNEI.